This TCR beta chain originates from a study of control samples from healthy donors and cancer patients. Libraries were prepared by immunoSEQ multiplex PCR; TCRdb keeps only in-frame clonotypes and omits some of them. The table shows more than 85,000 clones, with around 88% occurring only once. This CDR3 spans 18 amino acids. V was shortened by 5 bases and J by 2 bases, with 19 bases between the two germline ends. Germline CDR1 SSHAT, CDR2 FNYEAQ (reference sequence). The chain joins TRBV7-7 to TRBJ2-6; D might be TRBD2 (6 bases). The sequence came from a woman in her forties or fifties in good health. Material: blood. The CDR3: CASSPGDGPSTGANVLTF. In DNA, the CDR3 is TGTGCCAGCAGCCCGGGGGACGGCCCAAGCACTGGGGCCAACGTCCTGACTTTC.